This T cell receptor beta chain was captured by sequencing in a study of early T cells in non-severe SARS-CoV-2 infection (dated by TCRdb to the early 2020s). Concerning the study at large: Bulk RNA from unsorted whole blood was used for TCR sequencing, so alpha and beta chains could not be paired.

This clonotype was detected once. Its antigen remains unidentified. No base quality values were provided; no much bigger clone lies one nucleotide off. Support from one read is weak. Study-wide findings and limitations: VDJdb matching was skewed toward anti-spike CD8 responses, so virus-specific expansions were likely underestimated and private and CD4 specificities were missed.

Library preparation was by 5' RACE. Reads for this sample came from a NextSeq 500. To correct for sequencing error and PCR bias, the TCR library protocol tagged individual cDNA molecules with unique molecular identifiers. Both TCR alpha and beta chains were sequenced, and tight co-correlation was observed between alpha and beta sequence abundances in each sample. Turning to the authors' computational methods: Decombinator V4 was used to annotate TCR sequences for V gene, J gene and CDR3. TCRs were defined as expanded if a significant change between any two time points was detected under a Poisson model with p below 0.0001. TCR abundances were normalised to the total number of TCRs sequenced per sample and expressed as counts per million. TRAV1-2 paired with TRAJ12, TRAJ20 or TRAJ33 defined MAIT TCRs, while TRAV10 paired with TRAJ18 defined iNKT TCRs. A search of VDJdb, accessed on 1 November 2021, was run for TCRs annotated to CMV, EBV and SARS-CoV-2, with TCRs annotated for multiple antigens excluded. TCRdb applied fastp at Q25 and MiXCR to the public reads, then kept only in-frame beta chains. Rows with a matching CDR3 protein are joined into one entry that keeps the most common DNA and genes. In this record, the V and J calls reflect TCRdb's handling and not the investigators' own analysis. The sample table contains 90,000 or so distinct CDR3 sequences; only one count was recorded for more than 12% of them. Of the sample, 5.5% to 7% falls within the top ten clones.

From cysteine to phenylalanine, the CDR3 is 15 amino acids long. Only the CDR3 DNA is retained, 45 bases long and in frame from the first base. The germline V gene encodes CDR1 SGHAT and CDR2 FQNNGV. The germline ends are 13 bases apart after V is trimmed by 0 bases and J by 4 bases. This was a case-control study nested in a cohort of healthcare workers in London, UK, who had nasopharyngeal swab PCR tests and blood samples taken every week. Healthcare workers were recruited during the week of the UK lockdown, between 23 and 31 March 2020, and followed weekly for up to roughly 15 weeks. This receptor was obtained from an adult who was a healthcare worker with PCR-confirmed SARS-CoV-2 infection or an uninfected control (not recorded which). Sequencing used whole blood. The chain uses TRBV11-2 and TRBJ2-7; the D gene is perhaps TRBD2, on 5 matching bases. The CDR3 here reads CASSLDYRGEYEQYF. The DNA is TGTGCCAGCAGCTTAGATTATCGGGGTGAATACGAGCAGTACTTC. The reference TRBV11-2 and TRBJ2-7 proteins fill in what lies around the CDR3, so the full variable domain reads EAGVAQSPRYKIIEKRQSVAFWCNPISGHATLYWYQQILGQGPKLLIQFQNNGVVDDSQLPKDRFSAERLKGVDSTLKIQPAKLEDSAVYLCASSLDYRGEYEQYFGPGTRLTVT.